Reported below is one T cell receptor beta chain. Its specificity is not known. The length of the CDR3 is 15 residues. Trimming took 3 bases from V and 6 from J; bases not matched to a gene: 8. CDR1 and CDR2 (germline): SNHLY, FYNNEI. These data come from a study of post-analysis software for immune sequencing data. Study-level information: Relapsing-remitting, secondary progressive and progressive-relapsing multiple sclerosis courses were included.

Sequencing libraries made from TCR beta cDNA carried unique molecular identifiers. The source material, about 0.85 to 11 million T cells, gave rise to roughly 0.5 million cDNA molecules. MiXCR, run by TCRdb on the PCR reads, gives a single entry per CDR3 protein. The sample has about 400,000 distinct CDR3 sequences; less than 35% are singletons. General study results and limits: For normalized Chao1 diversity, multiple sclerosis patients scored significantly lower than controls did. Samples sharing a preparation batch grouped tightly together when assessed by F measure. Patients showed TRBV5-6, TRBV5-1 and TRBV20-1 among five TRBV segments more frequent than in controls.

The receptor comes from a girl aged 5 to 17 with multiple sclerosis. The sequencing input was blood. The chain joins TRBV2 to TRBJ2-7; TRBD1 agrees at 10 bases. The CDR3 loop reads CASSDTGTGAGEQYF. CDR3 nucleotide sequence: TGTGCCAGCAGTGACACCGGGACAGGGGCCGGCGAGCAGTACTTC.